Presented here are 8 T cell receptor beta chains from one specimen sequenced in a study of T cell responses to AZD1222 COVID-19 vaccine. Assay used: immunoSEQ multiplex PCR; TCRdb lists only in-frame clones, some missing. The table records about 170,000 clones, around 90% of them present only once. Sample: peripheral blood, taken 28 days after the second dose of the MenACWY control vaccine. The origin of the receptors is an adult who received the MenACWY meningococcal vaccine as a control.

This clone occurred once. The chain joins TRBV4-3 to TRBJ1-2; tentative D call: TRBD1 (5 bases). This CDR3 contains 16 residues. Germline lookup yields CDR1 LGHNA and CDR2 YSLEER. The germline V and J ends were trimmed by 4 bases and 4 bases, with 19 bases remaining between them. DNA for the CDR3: TGCGCCAGCAGCCGGTCACCCGGGACTCCCTCCTATGGCTACACCTTC. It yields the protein CASSRSPGTPSYGYTF.

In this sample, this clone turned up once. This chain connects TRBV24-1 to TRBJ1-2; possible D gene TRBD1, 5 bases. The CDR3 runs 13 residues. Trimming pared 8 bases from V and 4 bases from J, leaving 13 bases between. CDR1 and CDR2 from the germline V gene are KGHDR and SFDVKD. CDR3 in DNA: TGTGCCACCACCGGGGCGGTGGGCTATGGCTACACCTTC. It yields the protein CATTGAVGYGYTF.

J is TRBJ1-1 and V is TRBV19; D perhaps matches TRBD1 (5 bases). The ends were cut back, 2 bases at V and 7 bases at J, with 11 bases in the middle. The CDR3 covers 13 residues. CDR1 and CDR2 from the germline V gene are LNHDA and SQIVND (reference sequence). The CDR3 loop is CASSIQGQHEAFF. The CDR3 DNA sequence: TGTGCCAGTAGTATACAGGGTCAACATGAAGCTTTCTTT.

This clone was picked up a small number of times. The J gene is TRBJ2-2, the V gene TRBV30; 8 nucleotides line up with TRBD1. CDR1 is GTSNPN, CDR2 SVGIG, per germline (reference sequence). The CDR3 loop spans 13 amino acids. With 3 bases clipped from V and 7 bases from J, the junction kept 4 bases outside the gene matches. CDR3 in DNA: TGTGCCTGGAGCAGGGGGCAGGGCGGGGAGCTGTTTTTT. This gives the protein CAWSRGQGGELFF. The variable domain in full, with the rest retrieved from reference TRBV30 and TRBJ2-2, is SQTIHQWPATLVQPVGSPLSLECTVEGTSNPNLYWYRQAAGRGLQLLFYSVGIGQISSEVPQNLSASRPQDRQFILSSKKLLLSDSGFYLCAWSRGQGGELFFGEGSRLTVL.

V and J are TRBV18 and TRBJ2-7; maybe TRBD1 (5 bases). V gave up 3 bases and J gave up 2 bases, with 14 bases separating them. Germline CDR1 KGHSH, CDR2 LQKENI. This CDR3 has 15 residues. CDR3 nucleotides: TGTGCCAGCTCACCCGGCTCGACAGATCCCTACGAGCAGTACTTC. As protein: CASSPGSTDPYEQYF.

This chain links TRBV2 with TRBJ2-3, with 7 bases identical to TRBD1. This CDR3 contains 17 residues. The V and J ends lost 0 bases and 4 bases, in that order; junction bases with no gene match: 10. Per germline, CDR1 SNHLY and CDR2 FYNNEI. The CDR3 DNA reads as TGTGCCAGCAGTGAAGCGTTTGACAGGGCAGGAGCAGATACGCAGTATTTT. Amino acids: CASSEAFDRAGADTQYF.

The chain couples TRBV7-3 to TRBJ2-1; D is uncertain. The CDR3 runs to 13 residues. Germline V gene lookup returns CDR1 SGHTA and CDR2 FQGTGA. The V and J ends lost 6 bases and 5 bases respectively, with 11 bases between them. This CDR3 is CASRLGTNNEQFF. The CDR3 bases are TGTGCCAGCAGGTTGGGAACCAACAATGAGCAGTTCTTC.

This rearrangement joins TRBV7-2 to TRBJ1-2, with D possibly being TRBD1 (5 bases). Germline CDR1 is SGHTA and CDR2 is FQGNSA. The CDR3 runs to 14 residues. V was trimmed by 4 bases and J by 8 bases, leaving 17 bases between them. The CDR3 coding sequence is TGTGCCAGCAGCTCCCCAGGGAATGCGGGAGGCTACACCTTC. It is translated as CASSSPGNAGGYTF.